In this sample, the clone carrying this T cell receptor beta chain turned up a few times. The antigen is not known. TCRdb passed the 5' RACE reads through MiXCR, listing each CDR3 protein once. The profile covers 350,000 to 500,000 distinct CDR3 sequences, with around a quarter appearing a single time and around 13% taken by the ten largest. The source of the sample is a study of T-cell memory formation after mild COVID-19. Notes on the study in general: Researchers found some responding clones in pre-infection memory, a sign that cross-reactive memory joined. The main location of contracting CD4+ clones was CM and EM, and that of contracting CD8+ clones was EMRA. Clones that contracted from day 15 to 85 had balanced CD4/CD8; later expanders were CD4+ biased.

Losses at the gene ends were 0 bases for V and 3 bases for J; bases not matched to a gene: 8. The germline V gene encodes CDR1 LNHNV and CDR2 YYDKDF (reference sequence). The CDR3 is 17 amino acids. This receptor was identified in an adult woman who had mild COVID-19 (a few samples of this study predate the infection). Cell type and time point are not known. What was sequenced was PBMCs or a T cell subset sorted from them (not recorded which). The rearrangement links TRBV15 to TRBJ2-3; 8 positions agree with TRBD2. In nucleotides, the CDR3 is TGTGCCACCAGCAGAGATTCGGGACTAGTAGGAACAGATACGCAGTATTTT. It is translated as CATSRDSGLVGTDTQYF.